These T cell receptor beta chains were read from a single sample in a study of OX40 agonist ivuxolimab in advanced cancers. The data were produced by immunoSEQ multiplex PCR, yet TCRdb's version contains in-frame clones alone and is incomplete. The sample contains about 61,000 clones, around 92% of which appear only once. Sequenced material: CD4+ or CD8+ T cells sorted from blood, taken in a trial of the OX40 agonist ivuxolimab. The receptors originated from an adult with an advanced solid tumor such as melanoma, head and neck, liver or kidney cancer. The CDR3 runs from the conserved cysteine through the conserved F or W. D genes are given only for firm matches. Clone size is stated in some rows and not others, as once, few, many or a class when expanded.

v_gene	d_gene	abundance	j_gene	CDR3nt	CDR3aa
TRBV7-9	NA	NA	TRBJ1-3	TGTGCCAGCAGCTTTGAGAGCTCTGGAAACACCATATATTTT	CASSFESSGNTIYF
TRBV6-6	NA	NA	TRBJ1-2	TGTGCCAGCTTAGGCGACTATGGCTACACCTTC	CASLGDYGYTF
TRBV4-2	NA	few	TRBJ2-7	TGTGCCAGCAGCCAAGATCTTAGGGTTGAGCAGTACTTC	CASSQDLRVEQYF
TRBV16	NA	few	TRBJ2-1	TGTGCCAGCAGCCAATCTTTGCGGGATCGTTATTTCTTC	CASSQSLRDRYFF
TRBV11-2	NA	NA	TRBJ2-1	TGTGCCAGCAGCGCAAGTCGGGGCCCAGTTTGGTACAATGAGCAGTTCTTC	CASSASRGPVWYNEQFF
TRBV4-1	NA	NA	TRBJ1-1	TGCGCCAGCAGCCAAGTGTTAAAGGTGAAAGCTTTCTTT	CASSQVLKVKAFF
TRBV7-8	NA	NA	TRBJ1-2	TGTGCCAGCAGCTTAGTTTACGGGGGGCATGGCTACACCTTC	CASSLVYGGHGYTF
TRBV28	NA	once	TRBJ1-1	TGTGCCAGCATTGACAGGATGAACACTGAAGCTTTCTTT	CASIDRMNTEAFF
TRBV6-5	NA	once	TRBJ1-1	TGTGCCAGCAGTCCTGGCGGGGAGAACACTGAAGCTTTCTTT	CASSPGGENTEAFF
TRBV6-5	TRBD1	NA	TRBJ1-5	TGTGCCAGCAGCCTAGGACAGGGCAATCAGCCCCAGCATTTT	CASSLGQGNQPQHF
TRBV30	NA	NA	TRBJ2-1	TGTGCCTGGAGTGTACGGCCCATTGATGAGCAGTTCTTC	CAWSVRPIDEQFF
TRBV11-2	NA	NA	TRBJ2-1	TGTGCCAGCAGCTGGGGCGGGGCTAATGAGCAGTTCTTC	CASSWGGANEQFF
TRBV28	TRBD1	NA	TRBJ1-6	TGTGCCAGCAGACGGGACAGCCTTAATTCACCCCTCCACTTT	CASRRDSLNSPLHF
TRBV7-9	NA	NA	TRBJ1-2	TGTGCCAGCAGCTACGAAGGGTCGATAAGTGGCTACACCTTC	CASSYEGSISGYTF
TRBV19	NA	few	TRBJ2-1	TGTGCCAGTGGAGGCACGTCCTACAATGAGCAGTTCTTC	CASGGTSYNEQFF
TRBV6-6	NA	NA	TRBJ2-1	TGTGCCAGCAATCAGGGGGGGGTTACGCCTTACAATGAGCAGTTCTTC	CASNQGGVTPYNEQFF
TRBV19	NA	NA	TRBJ1-2	TGTGCCAGTACCCTCGACAGGAGCCTTAAGATTTATGGCTACACCTTC	CASTLDRSLKIYGYTF
TRBV11-2	TRBD2	NA	TRBJ2-1	TGTGCCAGCAGCTCCGGGACTATTAATTACAATGAGCAGTTCTTC	CASSSGTINYNEQFF
TRBV30	NA	NA	TRBJ2-3	TGTGCCTGGGCAAACACAGATACGCAGTATTTT	CAWANTDTQYF
TRBV30	NA	NA	TRBJ2-1	TGTGCCTGGAATTATGGGACACACCACAATGAGCAGTTCTTC	CAWNYGTHHNEQFF
TRBV9	TRBD1	NA	TRBJ2-1	TGTGCCAGCAGCGAGACAGGGGGAGGATACAATGAGCAGTTCTTC	CASSETGGGYNEQFF
TRBV30	NA	NA	TRBJ2-5	TGTGCCTGGAGTGTAGGTTCGTTAGAGACCCAGTACTTC	CAWSVGSLETQYF
TRBV27	NA	NA	TRBJ1-5	TGTGCCAGCCAAGCTGGACCAGGGAGCAATCAGCCCCAGCATTTT	CASQAGPGSNQPQHF
TRBV9	TRBD2	NA	TRBJ2-3	TGTGCCAGCAGCGTAGGGACTAGCGGGGGGGCAGATACGCAGTATTTT	CASSVGTSGGADTQYF
TRBV12-5	NA	NA	TRBJ1-5	TGTGCTAGTGGGGTTGGCAATCAGCCCCAGCATTTT	CASGVGNQPQHF
TRBV25-1	NA	NA	TRBJ1-5	TGTGCCAGCAGTGATTCCGCCAATCAGCCCCAGCATTTT	CASSDSANQPQHF
TRBV4-2	NA	few	TRBJ2-6	TGTGCCAGCAGCCAAGCTGGGGCCAACGTCCTGACTTTC	CASSQAGANVLTF
TRBV18	NA	NA	TRBJ1-1	TGTGCCAGCTCACCCGAGAAGGAATCGAACACTGAAGCTTTCTTT	CASSPEKESNTEAFF
TRBV21-1	NA	NA	TRBJ2-1	TGTGCCAGCAGCCTAAACCCCCATTACAATGAGCAGTTCTTC	CASSLNPHYNEQFF
TRBV30	TRBD2	NA	TRBJ2-5	TGTGCCTGGAGTGCTTTCGGTAGGGACTACCATCAAGAGACCCAGTACTTC	CAWSAFGRDYHQETQYF